This T cell receptor beta chain is from a study of human T cells and chemical hapten exposure. At the level of the study: Patients' scalps got diphenylcyclopropenone weekly throughout the approximately 25-week study. After 6 days, upper back 0.01% DPC patch tests were scored. Study-level results: No change in TCRs above 1 in 1000 frequency was produced by DPC sensitization. Alopecia in the donors means their immune response may deviate from healthy people's.

Germline-derived CDR1 and CDR2 are DFQATT and SNEGSKA (reference sequence). Trimming left V 2 bases short and J 0 bases short, with 17 bases between. The CDR3 consists of 17 residues. TCRdb re-called the RACE reads through MiXCR, storing one row per CDR3 protein. The sample yields 200,000 to 300,000 distinct CDR3 sequences, more than 6.5% seen once. Noted time point: pre-sensitization, week 0. Treatment described: therapeutic diphenylcyclopropenone sensitization with weekly scalp DPC. This clonotype has a handful of counts. Its antigen is not identified. This TCR was sampled from a woman in her thirties or forties with alopecia areata. Some clones in this sample may be carry-over from other donors' samples. This chain joins TRBV20-1 and TRBJ2-1; TRBD1 is a possible D gene (5 bases). The sequences come from whole blood, collected in connection with sensitization to the hapten diphenylcyclopropenone (DPC). The CDR3 region is CSARIPGRVLSYNEQFF. The CDR3 DNA sequence: TGCAGTGCTAGAATTCCCGGCAGGGTACTCTCCTACAATGAGCAGTTCTTC.